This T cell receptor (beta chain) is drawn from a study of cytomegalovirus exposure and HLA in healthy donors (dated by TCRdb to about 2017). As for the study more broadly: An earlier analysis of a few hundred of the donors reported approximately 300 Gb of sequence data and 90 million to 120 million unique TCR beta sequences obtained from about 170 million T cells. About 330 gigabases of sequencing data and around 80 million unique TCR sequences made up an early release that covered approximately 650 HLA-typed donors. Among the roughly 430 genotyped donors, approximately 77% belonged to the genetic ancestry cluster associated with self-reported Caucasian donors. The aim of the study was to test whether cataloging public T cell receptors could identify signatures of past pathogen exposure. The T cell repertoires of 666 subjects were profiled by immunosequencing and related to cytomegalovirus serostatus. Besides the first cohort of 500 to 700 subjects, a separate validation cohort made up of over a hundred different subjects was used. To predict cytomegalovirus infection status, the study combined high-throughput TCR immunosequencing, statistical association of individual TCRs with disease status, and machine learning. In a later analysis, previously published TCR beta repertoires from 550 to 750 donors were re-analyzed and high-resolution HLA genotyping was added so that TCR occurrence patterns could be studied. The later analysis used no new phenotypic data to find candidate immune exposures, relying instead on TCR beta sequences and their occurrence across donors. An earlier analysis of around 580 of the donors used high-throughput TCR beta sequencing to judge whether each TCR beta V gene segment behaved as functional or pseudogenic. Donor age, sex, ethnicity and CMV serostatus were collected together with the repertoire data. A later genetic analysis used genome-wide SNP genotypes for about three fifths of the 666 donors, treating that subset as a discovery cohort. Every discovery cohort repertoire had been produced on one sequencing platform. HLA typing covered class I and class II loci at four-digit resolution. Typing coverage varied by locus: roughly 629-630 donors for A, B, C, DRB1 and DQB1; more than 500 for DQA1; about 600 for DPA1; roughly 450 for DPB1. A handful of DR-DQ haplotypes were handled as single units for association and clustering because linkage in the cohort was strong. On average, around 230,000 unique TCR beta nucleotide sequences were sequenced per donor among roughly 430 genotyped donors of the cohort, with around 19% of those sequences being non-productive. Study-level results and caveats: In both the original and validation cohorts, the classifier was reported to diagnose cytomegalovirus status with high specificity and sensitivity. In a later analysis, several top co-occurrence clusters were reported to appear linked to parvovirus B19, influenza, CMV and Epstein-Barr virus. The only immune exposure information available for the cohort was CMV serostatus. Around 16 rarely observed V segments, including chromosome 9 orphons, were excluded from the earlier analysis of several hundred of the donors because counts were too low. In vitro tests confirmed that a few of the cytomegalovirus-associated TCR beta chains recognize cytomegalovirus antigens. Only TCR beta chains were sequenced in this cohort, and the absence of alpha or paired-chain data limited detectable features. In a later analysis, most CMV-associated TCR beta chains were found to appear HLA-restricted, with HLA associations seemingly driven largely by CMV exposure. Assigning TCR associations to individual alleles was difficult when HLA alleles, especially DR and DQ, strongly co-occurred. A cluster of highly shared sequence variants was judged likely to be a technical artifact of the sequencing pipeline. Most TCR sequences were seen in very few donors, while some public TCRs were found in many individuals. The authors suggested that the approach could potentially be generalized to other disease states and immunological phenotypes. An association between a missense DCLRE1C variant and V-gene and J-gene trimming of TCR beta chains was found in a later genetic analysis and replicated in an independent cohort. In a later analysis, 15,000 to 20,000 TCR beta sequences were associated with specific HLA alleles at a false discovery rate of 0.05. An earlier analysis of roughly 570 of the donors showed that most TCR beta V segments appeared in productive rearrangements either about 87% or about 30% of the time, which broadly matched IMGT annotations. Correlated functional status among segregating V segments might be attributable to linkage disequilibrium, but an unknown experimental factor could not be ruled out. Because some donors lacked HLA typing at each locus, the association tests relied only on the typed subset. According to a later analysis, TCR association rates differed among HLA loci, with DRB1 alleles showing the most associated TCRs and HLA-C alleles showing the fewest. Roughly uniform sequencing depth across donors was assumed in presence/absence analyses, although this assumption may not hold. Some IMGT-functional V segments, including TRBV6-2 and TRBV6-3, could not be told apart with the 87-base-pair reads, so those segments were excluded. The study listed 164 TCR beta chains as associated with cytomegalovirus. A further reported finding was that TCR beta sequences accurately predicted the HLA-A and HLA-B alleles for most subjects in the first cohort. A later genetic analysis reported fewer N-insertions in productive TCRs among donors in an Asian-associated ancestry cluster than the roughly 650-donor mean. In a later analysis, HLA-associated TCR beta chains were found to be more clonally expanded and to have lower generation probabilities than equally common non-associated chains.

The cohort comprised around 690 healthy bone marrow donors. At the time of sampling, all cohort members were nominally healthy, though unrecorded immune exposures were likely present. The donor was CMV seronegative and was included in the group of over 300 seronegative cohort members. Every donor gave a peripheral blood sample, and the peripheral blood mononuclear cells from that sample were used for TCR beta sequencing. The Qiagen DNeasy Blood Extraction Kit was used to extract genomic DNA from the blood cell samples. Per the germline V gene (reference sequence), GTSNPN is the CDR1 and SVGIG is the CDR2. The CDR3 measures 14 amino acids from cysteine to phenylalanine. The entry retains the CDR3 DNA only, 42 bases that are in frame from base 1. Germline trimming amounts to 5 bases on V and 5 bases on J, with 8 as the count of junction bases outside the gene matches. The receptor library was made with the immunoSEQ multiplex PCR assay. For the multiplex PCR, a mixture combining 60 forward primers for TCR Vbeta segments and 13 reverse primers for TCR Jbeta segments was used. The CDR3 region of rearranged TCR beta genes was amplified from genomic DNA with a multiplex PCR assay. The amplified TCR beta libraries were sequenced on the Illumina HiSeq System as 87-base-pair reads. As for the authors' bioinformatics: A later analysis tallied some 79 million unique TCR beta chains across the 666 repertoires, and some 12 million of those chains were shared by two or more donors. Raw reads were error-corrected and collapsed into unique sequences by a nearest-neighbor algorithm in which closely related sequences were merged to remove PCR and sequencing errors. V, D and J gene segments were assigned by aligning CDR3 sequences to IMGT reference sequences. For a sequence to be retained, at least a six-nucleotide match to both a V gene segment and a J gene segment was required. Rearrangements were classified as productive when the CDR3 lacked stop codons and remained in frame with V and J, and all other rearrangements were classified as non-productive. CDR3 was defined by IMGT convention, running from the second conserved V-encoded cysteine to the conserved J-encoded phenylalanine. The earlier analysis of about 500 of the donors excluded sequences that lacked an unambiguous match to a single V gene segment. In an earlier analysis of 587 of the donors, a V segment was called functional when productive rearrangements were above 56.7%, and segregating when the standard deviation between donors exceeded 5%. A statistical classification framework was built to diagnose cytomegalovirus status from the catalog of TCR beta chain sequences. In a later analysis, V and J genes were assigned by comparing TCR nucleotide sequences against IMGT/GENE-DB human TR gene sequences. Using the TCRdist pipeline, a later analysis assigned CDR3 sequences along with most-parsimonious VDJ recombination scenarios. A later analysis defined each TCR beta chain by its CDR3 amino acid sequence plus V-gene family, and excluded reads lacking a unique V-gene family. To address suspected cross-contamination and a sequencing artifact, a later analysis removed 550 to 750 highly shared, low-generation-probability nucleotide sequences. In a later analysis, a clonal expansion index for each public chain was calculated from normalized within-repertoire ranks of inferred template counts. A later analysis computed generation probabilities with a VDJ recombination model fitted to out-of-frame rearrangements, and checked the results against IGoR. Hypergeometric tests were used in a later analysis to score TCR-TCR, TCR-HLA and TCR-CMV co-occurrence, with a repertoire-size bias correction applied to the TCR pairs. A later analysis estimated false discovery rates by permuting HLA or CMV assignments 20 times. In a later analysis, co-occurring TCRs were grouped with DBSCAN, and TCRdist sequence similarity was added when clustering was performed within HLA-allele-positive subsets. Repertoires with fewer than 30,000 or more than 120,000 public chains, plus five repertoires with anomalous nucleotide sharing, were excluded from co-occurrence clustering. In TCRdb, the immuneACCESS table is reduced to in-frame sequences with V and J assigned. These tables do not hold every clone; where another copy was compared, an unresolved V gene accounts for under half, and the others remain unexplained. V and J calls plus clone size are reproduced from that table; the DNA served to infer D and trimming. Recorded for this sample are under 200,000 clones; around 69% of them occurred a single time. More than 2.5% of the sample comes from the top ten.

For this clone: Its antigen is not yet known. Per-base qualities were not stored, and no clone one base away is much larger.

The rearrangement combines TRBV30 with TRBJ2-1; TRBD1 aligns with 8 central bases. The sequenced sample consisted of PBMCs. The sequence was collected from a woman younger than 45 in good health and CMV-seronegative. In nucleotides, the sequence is TGTGCCTGGCAGGGACAGGTGCTGAACAATGAGCAGTTCTTC. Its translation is CAWQGQVLNNEQFF.